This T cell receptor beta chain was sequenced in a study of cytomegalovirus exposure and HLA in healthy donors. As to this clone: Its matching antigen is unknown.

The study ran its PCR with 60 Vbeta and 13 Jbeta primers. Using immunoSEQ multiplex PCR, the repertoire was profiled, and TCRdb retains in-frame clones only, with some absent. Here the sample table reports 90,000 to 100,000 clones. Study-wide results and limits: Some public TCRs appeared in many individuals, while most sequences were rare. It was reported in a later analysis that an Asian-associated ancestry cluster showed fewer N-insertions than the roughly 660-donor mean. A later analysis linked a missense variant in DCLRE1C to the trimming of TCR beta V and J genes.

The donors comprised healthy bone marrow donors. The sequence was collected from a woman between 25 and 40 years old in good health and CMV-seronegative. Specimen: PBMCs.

The CDR3 nucleotides read TGTGCCAGTAGTGTCGGGGGGGCAGTCGCAACGCAGTATTTT. Translating it yields CASSVGGAVATQYF. The chain carries TRBV19 and TRBJ2-3; 8 nucleotides align to TRBD2. Germline trimming cut 5 bases from V and 9 bases from J; bases unmatched to any gene: 10. CDR1 LNHDA and CDR2 SQIVND come from the germline V gene (reference sequence). The CDR3 contains 14 residues.